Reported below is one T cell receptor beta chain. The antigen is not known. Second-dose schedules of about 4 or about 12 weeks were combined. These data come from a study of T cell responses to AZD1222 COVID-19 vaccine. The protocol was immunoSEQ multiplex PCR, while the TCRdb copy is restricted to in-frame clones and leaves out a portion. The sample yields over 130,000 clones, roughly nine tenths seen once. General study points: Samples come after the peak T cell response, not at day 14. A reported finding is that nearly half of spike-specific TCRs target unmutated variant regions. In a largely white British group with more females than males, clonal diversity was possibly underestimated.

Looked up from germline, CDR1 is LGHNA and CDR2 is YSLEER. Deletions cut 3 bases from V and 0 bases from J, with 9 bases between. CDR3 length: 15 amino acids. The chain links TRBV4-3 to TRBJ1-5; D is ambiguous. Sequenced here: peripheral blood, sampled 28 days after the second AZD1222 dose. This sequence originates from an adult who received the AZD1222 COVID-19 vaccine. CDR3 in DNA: TGCGCCAGCAGCCAGAGCAGGTTTAGCAATCAGCCCCAGCATTTT. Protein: CASSQSRFSNQPQHF.